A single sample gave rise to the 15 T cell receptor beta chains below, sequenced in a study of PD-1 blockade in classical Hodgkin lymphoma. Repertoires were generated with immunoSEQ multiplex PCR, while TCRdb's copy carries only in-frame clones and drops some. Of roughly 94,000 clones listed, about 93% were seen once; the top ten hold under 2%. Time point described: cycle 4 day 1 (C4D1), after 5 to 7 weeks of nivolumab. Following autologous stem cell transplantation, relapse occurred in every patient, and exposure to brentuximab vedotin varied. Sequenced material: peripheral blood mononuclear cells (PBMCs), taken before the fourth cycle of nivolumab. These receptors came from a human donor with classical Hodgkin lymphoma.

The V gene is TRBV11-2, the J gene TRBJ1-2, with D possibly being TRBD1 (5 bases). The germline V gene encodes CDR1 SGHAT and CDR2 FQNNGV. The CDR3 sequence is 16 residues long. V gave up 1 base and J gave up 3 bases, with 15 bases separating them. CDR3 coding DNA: TGTGCCAGCAGCTTAGGTTCGGGGCAGACCGACTATGGCTACACCTTC. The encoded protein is CASSLGSGQTDYGYTF. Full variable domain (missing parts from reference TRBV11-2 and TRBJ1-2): EAGVAQSPRYKIIEKRQSVAFWCNPISGHATLYWYQQILGQGPKLLIQFQNNGVVDDSQLPKDRFSAERLKGVDSTLKIQPAKLEDSAVYLCASSLGSGQTDYGYTFGSGTRLTVV.

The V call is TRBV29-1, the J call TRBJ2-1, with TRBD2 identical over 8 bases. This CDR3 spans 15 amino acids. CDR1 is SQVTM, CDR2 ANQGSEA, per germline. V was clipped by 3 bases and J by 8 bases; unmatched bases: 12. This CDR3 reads CSVEQREISVHEQFF. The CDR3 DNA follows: TGCAGCGTTGAGCAGCGGGAGATCTCCGTCCATGAGCAGTTCTTC.

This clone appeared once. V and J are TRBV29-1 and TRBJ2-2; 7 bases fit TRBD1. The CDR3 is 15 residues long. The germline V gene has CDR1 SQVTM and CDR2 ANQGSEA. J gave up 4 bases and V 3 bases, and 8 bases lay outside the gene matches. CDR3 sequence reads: CSVEQGVGSTGELFF. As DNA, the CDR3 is TGCAGCGTTGAGCAGGGGGTCGGATCCACCGGGGAGCTGTTTTTT.

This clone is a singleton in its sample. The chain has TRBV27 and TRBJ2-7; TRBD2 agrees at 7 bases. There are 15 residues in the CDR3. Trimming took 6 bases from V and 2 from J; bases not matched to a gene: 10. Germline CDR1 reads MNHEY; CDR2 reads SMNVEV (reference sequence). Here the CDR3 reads CASRGGLLKPYEQYF. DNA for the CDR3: TGTGCCAGCAGGGGGGGACTATTAAAACCCTACGAGCAGTACTTC.

CDR3 sequence reads: CASSQNSPWDGYTF. For the CDR3, the DNA is TGTGCCAGCAGCCAAAACAGCCCTTGGGATGGCTACACCTTC. This chain connects TRBV14 to TRBJ1-2, with no clear D. This CDR3 comprises 14 residues. Per the germline V gene, CDR1 is SGHDN and CDR2 is FVKESK. V shed 2 bases and J shed 6 bases, with 13 bases lying between them.

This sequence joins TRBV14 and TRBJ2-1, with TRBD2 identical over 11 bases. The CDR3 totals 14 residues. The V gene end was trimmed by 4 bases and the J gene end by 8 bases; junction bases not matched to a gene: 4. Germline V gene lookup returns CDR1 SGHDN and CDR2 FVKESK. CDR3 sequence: CASSRLAGKDEQFF. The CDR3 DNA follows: TGTGCCAGCAGCCGACTAGCGGGAAAGGATGAGCAGTTCTTC.

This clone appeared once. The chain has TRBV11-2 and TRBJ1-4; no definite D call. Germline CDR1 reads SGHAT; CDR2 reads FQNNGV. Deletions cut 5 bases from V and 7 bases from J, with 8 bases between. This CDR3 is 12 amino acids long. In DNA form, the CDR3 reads TGTGCCAGCAGCCGGTTGGGTGAAAAACTGTTTTTT. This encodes CASSRLGEKLFF.

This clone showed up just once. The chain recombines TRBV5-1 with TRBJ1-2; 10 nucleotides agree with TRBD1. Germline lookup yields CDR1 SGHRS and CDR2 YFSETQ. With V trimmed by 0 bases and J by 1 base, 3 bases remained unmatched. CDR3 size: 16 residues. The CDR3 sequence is CASSLARTGGNYGYTF. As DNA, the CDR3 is TGCGCCAGCAGCTTGGCCCGGACAGGGGGTAACTATGGCTACACCTTC.

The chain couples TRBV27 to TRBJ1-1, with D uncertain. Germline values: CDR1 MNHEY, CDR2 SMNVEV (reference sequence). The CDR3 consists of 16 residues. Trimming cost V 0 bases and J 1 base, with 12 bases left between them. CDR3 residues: CASSLSGFQPNTEAFF. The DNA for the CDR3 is TGTGCCAGCAGTTTATCGGGGTTCCAGCCGAACACTGAAGCTTTCTTT.

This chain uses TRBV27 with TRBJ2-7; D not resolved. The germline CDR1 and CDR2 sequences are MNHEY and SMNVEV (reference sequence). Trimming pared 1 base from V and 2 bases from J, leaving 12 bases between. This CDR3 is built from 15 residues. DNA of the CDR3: TGTGCCAGCAGTTTATTGCCTCGAGGACCCTACGAGCAGTACTTC. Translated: CASSLLPRGPYEQYF.

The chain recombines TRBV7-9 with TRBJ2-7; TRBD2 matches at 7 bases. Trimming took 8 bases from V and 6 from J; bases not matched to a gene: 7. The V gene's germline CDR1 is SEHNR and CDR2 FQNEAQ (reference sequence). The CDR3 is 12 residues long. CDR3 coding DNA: TGTGCCAGCGGAGGACTAGAGACCGAGCAGTACTTC. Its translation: CASGGLETEQYF.

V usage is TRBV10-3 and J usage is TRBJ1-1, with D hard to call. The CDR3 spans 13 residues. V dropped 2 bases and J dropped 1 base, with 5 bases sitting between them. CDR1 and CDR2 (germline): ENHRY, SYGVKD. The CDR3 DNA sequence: TGTGCCATCAGTGAGGGGCCGAACACTGAAGCTTTCTTT. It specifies CAISEGPNTEAFF.

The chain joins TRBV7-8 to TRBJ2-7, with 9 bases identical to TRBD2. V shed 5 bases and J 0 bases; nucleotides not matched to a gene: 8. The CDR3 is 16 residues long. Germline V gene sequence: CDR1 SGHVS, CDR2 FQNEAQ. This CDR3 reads CASSPLGLASSYEQYF. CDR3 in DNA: TGTGCCAGCAGCCCCCTGGGACTAGCCAGCTCCTACGAGCAGTACTTC.

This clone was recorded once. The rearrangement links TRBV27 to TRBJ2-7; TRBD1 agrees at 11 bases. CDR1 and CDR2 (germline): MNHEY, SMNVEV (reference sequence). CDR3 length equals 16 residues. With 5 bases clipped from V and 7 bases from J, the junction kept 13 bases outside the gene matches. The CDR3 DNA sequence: TGTGCCAGCAGTCCCCGTCCCGGGACAGGGGGTGAAGAGCAGTACTTC. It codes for CASSPRPGTGGEEQYF.

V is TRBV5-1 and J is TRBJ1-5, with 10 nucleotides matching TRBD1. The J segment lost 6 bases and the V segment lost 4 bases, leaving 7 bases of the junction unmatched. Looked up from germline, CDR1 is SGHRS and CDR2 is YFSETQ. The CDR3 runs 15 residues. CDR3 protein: CASSPGQGISQPQHF. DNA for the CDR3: TGCGCCAGCAGCCCGGGACAGGGGATAAGTCAGCCCCAGCATTTT.